Presented here are 31 T cell receptor beta chains from one specimen sequenced in a study of CDR3 diversity in severe acne. TCRdb reprocessed the PCR reads with MiXCR, giving one entry per CDR3 protein. The table lists tens of thousands of distinct CDR3 sequences, 51% of them singletons, with approximately 15% in the top ten. The sample consisted of blood. These receptors were obtained from a male donor in good health, without acne.

The gene calls are TRBV10-3 and TRBJ2-7; 14 nucleotides line up with TRBD2. Unmatched junction bases numbered 3, after V lost 3 bases and J lost 5 bases. In germline, CDR1 is ENHRY, CDR2 SYGVKD. The CDR3 covers 15 residues. CDR3 in DNA: TGTGCCATCAGTGAAGAGGGACTAGCGGGAGACGAGCAGTACTTC. It yields the protein CAISEEGLAGDEQYF.

This clonotype has ten or more counts. CDR3 sequence reads: CASSLEGLGNYGYTF. CDR3 nucleotide sequence: TGTGCCAGCAGCTTGGAGGGACTGGGTAACTATGGCTACACCTTC. The gene calls are TRBV11-2 and TRBJ1-2; possibly TRBD1 for D (5 bases). Germline V gene lookup returns CDR1 SGHAT and CDR2 FQNNGV. V gave up 3 bases and J gave up 1 base, with 12 bases separating them. This CDR3 has 15 residues.

The J gene is TRBJ1-6, the V gene TRBV2; no firm D call. This CDR3 region has 16 residues. CDR1 and CDR2 from the germline V gene are SNHLY and FYNNEI. V lost 4 bases and J lost 0, with 10 bases in between. The CDR3 protein is CASSVRESSYNSPLHF. CDR3 nucleotide sequence: TGTGCCAGCAGTGTACGGGAGAGCTCCTATAATTCACCCCTCCACTTT.

This clonotype was seen a few times. The rearrangement joins TRBV20-1 to TRBJ2-5; D is uncertain. This CDR3 has 13 amino acids. The V end lost 0 bases, the J end lost 4 bases, and 9 bases lay between the germline ends. In germline, CDR1 is DFQATT, CDR2 SNEGSKA (reference sequence). The CDR3 DNA reads as TGCAGTGCTAGAGATCGTCTTGGAGAGACCCAGTACTTC. It yields the protein CSARDRLGETQYF.

The rearrangement links TRBV12-3 or TRBV12-4 to TRBJ2-7; TRBD2 aligns across 7 bases. The CDR3 sequence is 16 residues long. J was trimmed by 2 bases and V by 5 bases; bases with no gene match: 12. As DNA, the CDR3 is TGTGCCAGCAGTGGCCGGCGGGCGGGAGTCACCTACGAGCAGTACTTC. It is translated as CASSGRRAGVTYEQYF.

Here the CDR3 reads CSARETGAGETQYF. The DNA for the CDR3 is TGCAGTGCTAGGGAGACAGGGGCCGGGGAGACCCAGTACTTC. V and J are TRBV20-1 and TRBJ2-5; 8 nucleotides agree with TRBD1. Germline loops: CDR1 DFQATT, CDR2 SNEGSKA (reference sequence). CDR3 length: 14 residues. Trimming at V came to 3 bases and at J to 5 bases, leaving 8 bases not matched to a gene.

Comments on this clonotype: One end of the junction is discordant with germline, which a read error may explain. This chain joins TRBV24-1 and TRBJ2-1; perhaps D is TRBD1 or TRBD2 (6 bases each). CDR3 size: 15 residues. Germline CDR1 reads KGHDR; CDR2 reads SFDVKD. CDR3 DNA sequence: TGCGCCACCGCGGGGTCTGGGGGGCTCAGCGGGGAGCAGTTCTTC. Translation gives CATAGSGGLSGEQFF.

This clonotype was detected a few times. The chain joins TRBV12-3 or TRBV12-4 to TRBJ2-5, with D perhaps matching TRBD1 (6 bases). V was trimmed by 6 bases and J by 4 bases, leaving 12 bases between them. The CDR3 sequence is 13 residues long. The CDR3 sequence is CASSFQGRETQYF. In DNA, the CDR3 is TGTGCCAGCAGCTTCCAGGGGAGAGAGACCCAGTACTTC.

The chain uses TRBV7-9 and TRBJ2-7; D is unresolved. The V and J ends lost 3 bases and 1 base respectively, with 7 bases between them. Germline CDR1 SEHNR, CDR2 FQNEAQ (reference sequence). CDR3 length: 13 amino acids. This chain's CDR3 is CASSFLRSYEQYF. For the CDR3, the DNA is TGTGCCAGCAGCTTTTTACGGTCCTACGAGCAGTACTTC.

This clonotype was counted only a few times. This chain connects TRBV7-2 to TRBJ2-1; the D call may be TRBD1 or TRBD2 (5 bases each). Germline V gives CDR1 SGHTA, CDR2 FQGNSA. Trimming cost V 3 bases and J 0 bases, with 15 bases left between them. The CDR3 consists of 17 residues. The CDR3 spells CASSFPRDGTSYNEQFF. CDR3 sequence (DNA): TGTGCCAGCAGCTTCCCGCGTGATGGGACCTCCTACAATGAGCAGTTCTTC. Combining the CDR3 with reference TRBV7-2 and TRBJ2-1 gives the whole variable domain GAGVSQSPSNKVTEKGKDVELRCDPISGHTALYWYRQSLGQGLEFLIYFQGNSAPDKSGLPSDRFSAERTGGSVSTLTIQRTQQEDSAVYLCASSFPRDGTSYNEQFFGPGTRLTVL.

This chain joins TRBV9 and TRBJ1-1, with TRBD1 matching over 8 bases. Germline CDR1 is SGDLS and CDR2 is YYNGEE. The CDR3 sequence is 14 residues long. J lost 10 bases, V lost 0 bases, and 8 bases had no gene match. This CDR3 is CASSVVGQGAGAFF. In DNA form, the CDR3 reads TGTGCCAGCAGCGTAGTTGGGCAGGGGGCCGGAGCTTTCTTT. The complete variable domain, with remaining parts taken from reference TRBV9 and TRBJ1-1, reads DSGVTQTPKHLITATGQRVTLRCSPRSGDLSVYWYQQSLDQGLQFLIQYYNGEERAKGNILERFSAQQFPDLHSELNLSSLELGDSALYFCASSVVGQGAGAFFGQGTRLTVV.

This rearrangement joins TRBV19 to TRBJ2-7, with 10 bases identical to TRBD2. With 9 bases clipped from V and 1 base from J, the junction kept 6 bases outside the gene matches. The CDR3 consists of 14 residues. The germline V gene encodes CDR1 LNHDA and CDR2 SQIVND (reference sequence). CDR3 coding DNA: TGTGCCAGCCAACAACTAGCGGGGTCCTACGAGCAGTACTTC. Its translation is CASQQLAGSYEQYF.

The V call is TRBV5-5, the J call TRBJ1-4, with D uncertain. This CDR3 region has 14 residues. The V gene's germline CDR1 is SGHKS and CDR2 YYEKEE (reference sequence). The germline V and J ends were trimmed by 5 bases and 9 bases, with 17 bases remaining between them. CDR3 nucleotide sequence: TGTGCCAGCAGTCTAGCGGAACAAAAAAAAAAACTGTTTTTT. As protein: CASSLAEQKKKLFF.

Turning to this clonotype: The junction shows a germline mismatch at one end, possibly a read error. The chain links TRBV7-9 to TRBJ1-1; D possibly corresponds to TRBD1 (6 bases). The CDR3 contains 13 residues. Germline V gene data show CDR1 as SEHNR and CDR2 as FQNEAQ (reference sequence). The CDR3 bases are TGTGCCAGCAGCCCCTGGGCAGGGGCTGAAGCTCTCTTT. The encoded protein is CASSPWAGAEALF.

Turning to this clonotype: The final CDR3 position lacks the conserved phenylalanine or tryptophan, pointing to a likely read error. No DNA is shown, since the ends of the CDR3 on it are uncertain; the CDR3 is the one TCRdb lists. The J gene is TRBJ2-2, the V gene TRBV6-4; TRBD2 is the table's D call and was not checked against the DNA. The CDR3 sequence runs 17 residues, both termini included. Germline loops: CDR1 MRHNA, CDR2 SNTAGT. This chain's CDR3 is CASSDRGLAGEVRGAVV.

V usage is TRBV28 and J usage is TRBJ2-5; the match to TRBD1 covers 10 bases. Germline V CDR1 and CDR2: MDHEN, SYDVKM. The CDR3 is made up of 14 amino acids. V shed 8 bases, J shed 5 bases, and the junction held 8 bases outside the gene matches. The CDR3 here is CASGSTGGRETQYF. The CDR3 DNA is TGTGCCAGCGGCTCGACAGGGGGCCGGGAGACCCAGTACTTC. The full variable domain, rest sourced from reference TRBV28 and TRBJ2-5, is DVKVTQSSRYLVKRTGEKVFLECVQDMDHENMFWYRQDPGLGLRLIYFSYDVKMKEKGDIPEGYSVSREKKERFSLILESASTNQTSMYLCASGSTGGRETQYFGPGTRLLVL.

This chain joins TRBV20-1 and TRBJ2-7; no reliable D call. Germline V gene sequence: CDR1 DFQATT, CDR2 SNEGSKA (reference sequence). V shed 1 base and J shed 1 base, with 8 bases lying between them. The CDR3 has 13 residues. The CDR3 loop is CSARGRTSYEQYF. The CDR3, as DNA: TGCAGTGCTAGAGGGAGAACGTCCTACGAGCAGTACTTC.

This clonotype appeared a few times. This rearrangement joins TRBV20-1 to TRBJ2-5; no reliable D call. CDR3 length: 12 residues. The ends were cut back, 3 bases at V and 7 bases at J, with 12 bases in the middle. The germline gives CDR1 DFQATT, CDR2 SNEGSKA (reference sequence). The DNA for the CDR3 is TGCAGTGCTAGTGCCCTCGGCGGGACCCAGTACTTC. This gives the protein CSASALGGTQYF.

The gene calls are TRBV7-8 and TRBJ2-1; tentatively, D is TRBD2 (6 bases). The CDR3 is 14 amino acids. The germline gives CDR1 SGHVS, CDR2 FQNEAQ. Trimming pared 8 bases from V and 2 bases from J, leaving 13 bases between. This CDR3 reads CASQEGNAYNEQFF. Written as DNA, the CDR3 is TGTGCCAGCCAGGAGGGGAACGCCTACAATGAGCAGTTCTTC.

The chain is built from TRBV19 and TRBJ1-1; D not resolved. V was clipped by 7 bases and J by 12 bases, with 24 bases between them. The germline V gene has CDR1 LNHDA and CDR2 SQIVND (reference sequence). The CDR3 length is 14 residues. CDR3 in DNA: TGTGCCAGTATGGCACGGACGGACGGCGCGAGAACTTTCTTT. Translating it yields CASMARTDGARTFF.

The V gene is TRBV19, the J gene TRBJ1-3, with D maybe TRBD1 (5 bases). In germline, CDR1 is LNHDA, CDR2 SQIVND (reference sequence). The V end lost 4 bases, the J end lost 1 base, and 11 bases lay between the germline ends. CDR3 length: 15 amino acids. The CDR3 nucleotides are TGTGCCAGTAGTAGGAATTGGGGGTCTGGAAACACCATATATTTT. It encodes CASSRNWGSGNTIYF. The full variable domain, rest sourced from reference TRBV19 and TRBJ1-3, is DGGITQSPKYLFRKEGQNVTLSCEQNLNHDAMYWYRQDPGQGLRLIYYSQIVNDFQKGDIAEGYSVSREKKESFPLTVTSAQKNPTAFYLCASSRNWGSGNTIYFGEGSWLTVV.

A remark on this clonotype: The CDR3 end shows no conserved phenylalanine or tryptophan, and so a read error is likely. No DNA is shown, since the ends of the CDR3 on it are uncertain; the CDR3 is the one TCRdb lists. The chain joins TRBV30 to TRBJ2-3; the DNA was not compared with TRBD1, the D call given in the table. The germline V gene encodes CDR1 GTSNPN and CDR2 SVGIG (reference sequence). The CDR3 has 14 residues if both end residues are counted. The CDR3 sequence is CASSRGARTDTGGV.

This clonotype was counted a few times. This sequence joins TRBV7-8 and TRBJ2-7; TRBD2 matches at 10 bases. The CDR3 has 15 residues. CDR1 SGHVS and CDR2 FQNEAQ come from the germline V gene. V was pared by 9 bases and J by 2 bases, with 10 bases of the junction left unmatched. The CDR3 spells CASVVSGRSTYEQYF. The CDR3 DNA reads TGTGCCAGTGTAGTTAGCGGGAGGAGTACCTACGAGCAGTACTTC.

Comments on this clonotype: A read error is likely, as this CDR3 ends without the conserved phenylalanine or tryptophan. The gene calls are TRBV5-6 and TRBJ2-1, with TRBD1 matching 9 bases. Germline V CDR1 and CDR2: SGHDT, YYEEEE. The CDR3 extends over 15 amino acids. In DNA form, the CDR3 reads TGTGCCGGCAGCTTTGGGGACAGGGCCCACAATGAGCAGTTCTCC. Translation gives CAGSFGDRAHNEQFS.

This clonotype showed up many times. The V call is TRBV10-1, the J call TRBJ1-1, with D hard to call. The CDR3 runs 13 residues. V dropped 5 bases and J dropped 1 base, with 8 bases sitting between them. The germline V gene encodes CDR1 WNHNN and CDR2 SYGVQD (reference sequence). This CDR3 is CASSIGTNTEAFF. DNA for the CDR3: TGCGCCAGCAGTATCGGAACGAACACTGAAGCTTTCTTT.

This chain uses TRBV5-6 with TRBJ2-1, with D perhaps matching TRBD2 (7 bases). In germline, CDR1 is SGHDT, CDR2 YYEEEE. This CDR3 spans 14 amino acids. V was clipped by 4 bases and J by 9 bases, with 17 bases between them. CDR3 DNA sequence: TGTGCCAGCAGCCATTGGGGGGGGGCGGGTGAGCAGTTCTTC. As protein: CASSHWGGAGEQFF.

This clonotype was observed many times. The chain links TRBV20-1 to TRBJ2-1; D is uncertain. V gave up 2 bases and J gave up 2 bases, with 13 bases separating them. This CDR3 spans 15 amino acids. Germline-derived CDR1 and CDR2 are DFQATT and SNEGSKA (reference sequence). DNA for the CDR3: TGCAGTGCTAGACCCCCCAGCAGCCCCTACAATGAGCAGTTCTTC. Protein sequence: CSARPPSSPYNEQFF.

The CDR3 nucleotides read TGTGCCAGCAGCTTAGCGTCGGGGGGCAGTAGGGAAAAACTGTTTTTT. This translates into CASSLASGGSREKLFF. The chain has TRBV7-6 and TRBJ1-4; D perhaps matches TRBD1 (6 bases). There are 16 residues in the CDR3. Germline CDR1 reads SGHVS; CDR2 reads FNYEAQ. The V end was cut by 0 bases, the J end by 8 bases, with 16 bases between.

This clonotype was observed a handful of times. V and J are TRBV15 and TRBJ1-2, with D maybe TRBD1 (6 bases). The CDR3 totals 15 residues. V was pared by 0 bases and J by 6 bases, with 14 bases between. Germline V gene data show CDR1 as LNHNV and CDR2 as YYDKDF (reference sequence). This CDR3 reads CATSRDKARGHGYTF. The DNA of the CDR3 is TGTGCCACCAGCAGAGATAAGGCACGGGGGCATGGCTACACCTTC.

This clonotype was seen more than once but under ten times. The CDR3 region is CATSRSGTVEHF. The CDR3 region has the DNA TGTGCCACCTCACGAAGCGGGACAGTTGAACATTTT. The chain recombines TRBV24-1 with TRBJ1-5; the match to TRBD1 covers 7 bases. Germline V lookup: CDR1 KGHDR, CDR2 SFDVKD. CDR3 length equals 12 residues. After removal of 9 bases from V and 16 bases from J, the junction contained 14 bases not matched to a gene.

This clonotype has a handful of counts. The rearrangement links TRBV9 to TRBJ2-5, with D tentatively TRBD1 (7 bases). CDR1 is SGDLS, CDR2 YYNGEE, per germline. This CDR3 has 15 residues. V was shortened by 4 bases and J by 9 bases, with 22 bases between the two germline ends. This chain's CDR3 is CASSPGGTVGQPQYF. The CDR3 nucleotides read TGTGCCAGCAGCCCCGGAGGGACAGTCGGTCAGCCCCAGTACTTC.